Included here is one T cell receptor (beta chain) sequence, with context. What it binds is unknown. The data are from a study of CD4 T cells in relation to SARS-CoV-2 and coronaviruses. About the research overall: PBMCs were cultured with antigen for about eleven days before TCR beta sequencing.

Before the COVID-19 pandemic, during about 2010-2019, CD4+ T cells were taken from unexposed donors. CD4+ T cells were isolated from the cells after 10 days of culture. The CDR3 has 15 amino acids. J was trimmed by 6 bases and V by 5 bases; bases with no gene match: 13. CDR1 MNHEY and CDR2 SVGAGI come from the germline V gene. Using immunoSEQ multiplex PCR, the repertoire was profiled, and TCRdb retains in-frame clones only, with some absent. The sample shows more than 25,000 clones, 65% to 80% of them seen only once. The sequence derives from a human donor in good health. The V gene is TRBV6-5, the J gene TRBJ2-7; 7 positions match TRBD1. Material: CD4+ T cells from PBMCs, cultured in vitro. In nucleotides, the CDR3 is TGTGCCAGCAGTACCGACCACCGGACAGGAGCCGAGCAGTACTTC. Amino acid sequence: CASSTDHRTGAEQYF.